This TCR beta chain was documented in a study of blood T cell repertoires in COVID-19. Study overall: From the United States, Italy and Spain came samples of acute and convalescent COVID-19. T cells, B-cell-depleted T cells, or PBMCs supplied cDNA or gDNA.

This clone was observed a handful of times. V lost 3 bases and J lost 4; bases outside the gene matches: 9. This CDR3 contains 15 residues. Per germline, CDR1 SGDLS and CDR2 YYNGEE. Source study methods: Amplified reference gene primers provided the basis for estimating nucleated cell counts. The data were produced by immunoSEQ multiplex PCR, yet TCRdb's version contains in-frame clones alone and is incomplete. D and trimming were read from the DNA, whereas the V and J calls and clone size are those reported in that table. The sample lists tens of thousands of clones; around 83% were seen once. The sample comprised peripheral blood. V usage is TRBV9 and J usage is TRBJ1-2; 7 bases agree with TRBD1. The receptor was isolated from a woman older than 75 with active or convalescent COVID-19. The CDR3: CASSDDRALSYGYTF. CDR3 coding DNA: TGTGCCAGCAGCGATGACAGGGCTTTATCCTATGGCTACACCTTC.